These 4 T cell receptor beta chains share one sample of origin, sequenced in a study of blood T cell repertoires in COVID-19. The assay was immunoSEQ multiplex PCR, and TCRdb's table has in-frame clones only and misses some. The sample carries 110,000 or so clones, just under 90% recorded once. The sample consisted of peripheral blood. These receptors originate from a woman aged 50 to 60 with acute or convalescent COVID-19.

The chain employs TRBV3-1 (or the pseudogene TRBV3-2) and TRBJ2-5; TRBD2 matches 8 bases. The CDR3 consists of 16 residues. Germline CDR1 and CDR2: LGHDT and YNNKEL (reference sequence). Trimming took 6 bases from V and 5 from J; bases not matched to a gene: 14. In DNA form, the CDR3 reads TGTGCCAGCAGTCACCCGGGACTAGATTATTCGGAGACCCAGTACTTC. Translating gives CASSHPGLDYSETQYF.

The V call is TRBV7-2, the J call TRBJ1-2; no firm D call. The V end was cut by 1 base, the J end by 2 bases, with 8 bases between. Germline CDR1 and CDR2: SGHTA and FQGNSA. CDR3 size: 14 residues. The CDR3 protein is CASSLVSGNYGYTF. The DNA for the CDR3 is TGTGCCAGCAGCTTAGTTTCGGGGAACTATGGCTACACCTTC.

The chain has TRBV5-1 and TRBJ1-1; 8 bases map to TRBD1. The CDR3 is made up of 14 amino acids. The germline V gene encodes CDR1 SGHRS and CDR2 YFSETQ. Unmatched junction bases numbered 7, after V lost 5 bases and J lost 4 bases. For the CDR3, the DNA is TGCGCCAGCAGATCGACAGGGGCGCCCACTGAAGCTTTCTTT. This gives the protein CASRSTGAPTEAFF.

The chain joins TRBV11-2 to TRBJ1-2; TRBD1 aligns across 8 bases. Unmatched junction bases numbered 10, after V lost 5 bases and J lost 8 bases. The CDR3 has 14 amino acids. Germline V gene sequence: CDR1 SGHAT, CDR2 FQNNGV. As DNA, the CDR3 is TGTGCCAGCAGCCCAGGACAGGGCGGTGTGGGCTACACCTTC. Residues: CASSPGQGGVGYTF.